This is a list of T cell receptor beta chains from one sample in a study of blood T cell repertoires in COVID-19. Generated by immunoSEQ multiplex PCR, the TCRdb table keeps only in-frame clones and is missing some. The sample holds approximately 200,000 clones, roughly 81% seen once. Source material: peripheral blood. The receptors originated from an elderly woman with COVID-19, enrolled during active disease. Each CDR3 is given with its conserved first and last residue.

>TRBV10-3|TRBJ2-7
CAISERGDEQYF
>TRBV6-2/TRBV6-3|TRBJ2-3
CASSYIAGDSTDTQYF
>TRBV7-2|TRBJ2-5
CASSLGRGARETQYF
>TRBV2|TRBJ2-7
CASSPGTGSYEQYF
>TRBV4-3|TRBJ2-7
CASSQGLAGGYEQYF
>TRBV7-2|TRBJ2-7
CASSLYGTSVDEQYF
>TRBV5-4|TRBJ2-7
CASSQGQATYSYEQYF
>TRBV11-1|TRBJ1-2
CASSRDSYGYTF
>TRBV6-5|TRBJ1-2
CASREGPLANYGYTF
>TRBV11-3|TRBJ2-2
CASSTPALANTGELFF
>TRBV6-5|TRBJ2-1
CASSYSDGGGYNEQFF
>TRBV18|TRBJ1-4
CASSPGSGWKANEKLFF
>TRBV19|TRBJ1-4
CASSISRNNEKLFF
>TRBV7-9|TRBJ1-1
CASSRPTDNTEAFF
>TRBV7-9|TRBJ2-7
CASRPDLSSYEQYF
>TRBV5-4|TRBJ2-2
CASSQRTLSRGELFF
>TRBV16|TRBJ1-1
CASSQPTGGAVNTEAFF
>TRBV5-1|TRBJ1-6
CASSLVNNSPLHF
>TRBV27|TRBJ1-5
CASSRGGSNQPQHF
>TRBV5-1|TRBJ2-7
CASSQGHSFSYEQYF
>TRBV7-2|TRBJ2-4
CASSLTGQGLNIQYF
>TRBV6-5|TRBJ2-3
CASSYGGGLTDTQYF
>TRBV3-1/TRBV3-2|TRBJ2-5
CASSLRTGGRETQYF
>TRBV19|TRBJ1-5
CASSTPRQGNSNQPQHF
>TRBV6-2/TRBV6-3|TRBJ1-1
CASSYADRGNTEAFF
>TRBV9|TRBJ2-1
CASSVDTYNEQFF
>TRBV9|TRBJ2-7
CASSVGLAGDSFAEQYF
>TRBV5-6|TRBJ2-7
CASSLAGGLGYEQYF
>TRBV5-8|TRBJ2-7
CASSARTGQARF
>TRBV3-1/TRBV3-2|TRBJ1-4
CASSPRQATNEKLFF
>TRBV5-4|TRBJ2-3
CASSLGRTSGGADTQYF
>TRBV11-2|TRBJ1-5
CASSLDGGDQPQHF
>TRBV3-1/TRBV3-2|TRBJ2-1
CASSPNPLGSRTYNEQFF
>TRBV9|TRBJ2-2
CASSVVSGGNTGELFF
>TRBV29-1|TRBJ1-1
CSVVKGRDEAFF
>TRBV5-1|TRBJ1-1
CASSKDMGGTEAFF
>TRBV29-1|TRBJ1-2
CSAQGARGYTF
>TRBV18|TRBJ1-6
CASSPWDMSNSPLHF
>TRBV25-1|TRBJ2-1
CASSWAGLYNEQFF
>TRBV6-5|TRBJ1-2
CASSSGVGNYGYTF
>TRBV12-3/TRBV12-4|TRBJ2-3
CASSFRGSDTQYF
>TRBV3-1/TRBV3-2|TRBJ2-5
CASSRRTGGETQYF